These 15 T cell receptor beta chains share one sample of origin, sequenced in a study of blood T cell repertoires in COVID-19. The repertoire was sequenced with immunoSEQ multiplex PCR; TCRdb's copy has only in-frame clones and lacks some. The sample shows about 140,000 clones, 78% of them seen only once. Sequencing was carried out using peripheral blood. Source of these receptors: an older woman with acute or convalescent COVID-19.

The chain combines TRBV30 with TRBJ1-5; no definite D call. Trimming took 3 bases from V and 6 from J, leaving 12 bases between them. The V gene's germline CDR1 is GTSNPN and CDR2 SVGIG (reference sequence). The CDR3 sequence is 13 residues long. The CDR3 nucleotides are TGTGCCTGGAGCAACACTCCGGGTCAGCCCCAGCATTTT. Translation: CAWSNTPGQPQHF.

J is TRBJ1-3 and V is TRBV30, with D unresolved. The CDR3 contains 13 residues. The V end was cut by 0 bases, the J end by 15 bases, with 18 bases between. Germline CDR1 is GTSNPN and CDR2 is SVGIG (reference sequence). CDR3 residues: CAWSVAGSTPKYF. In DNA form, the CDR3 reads TGTGCCTGGAGTGTAGCAGGTTCCACACCCAAATATTTT.

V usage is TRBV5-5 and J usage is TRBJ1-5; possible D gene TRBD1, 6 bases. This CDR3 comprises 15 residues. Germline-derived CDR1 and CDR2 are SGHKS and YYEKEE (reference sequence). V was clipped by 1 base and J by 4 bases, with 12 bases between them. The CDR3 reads CASSLLRQVNQPQHF. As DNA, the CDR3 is TGTGCCAGCAGCTTGCTAAGACAGGTTAATCAGCCCCAGCATTTT.

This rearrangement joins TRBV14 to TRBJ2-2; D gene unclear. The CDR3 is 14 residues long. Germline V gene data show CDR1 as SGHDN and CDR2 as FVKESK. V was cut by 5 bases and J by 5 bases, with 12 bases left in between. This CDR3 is CASSAFEETGELFF. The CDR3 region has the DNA TGTGCCAGCAGCGCCTTCGAAGAGACCGGGGAGCTGTTTTTT.

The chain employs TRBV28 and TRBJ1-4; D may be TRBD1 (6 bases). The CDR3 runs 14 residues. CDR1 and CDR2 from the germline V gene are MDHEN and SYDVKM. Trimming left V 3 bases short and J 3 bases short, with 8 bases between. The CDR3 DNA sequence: TGTGCCAGCAGTTTTTGGACAGCTAATGAAAAACTGTTTTTT. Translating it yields CASSFWTANEKLFF.

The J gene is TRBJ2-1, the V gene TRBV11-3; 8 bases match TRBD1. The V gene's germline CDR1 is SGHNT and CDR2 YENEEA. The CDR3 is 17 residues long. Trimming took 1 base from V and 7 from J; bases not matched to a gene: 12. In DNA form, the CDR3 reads TGTGCCAGCAGCTTAGGAGTCGGACAGGGCTCGGTTAATGAGCAGTTCTTC. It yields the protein CASSLGVGQGSVNEQFF.

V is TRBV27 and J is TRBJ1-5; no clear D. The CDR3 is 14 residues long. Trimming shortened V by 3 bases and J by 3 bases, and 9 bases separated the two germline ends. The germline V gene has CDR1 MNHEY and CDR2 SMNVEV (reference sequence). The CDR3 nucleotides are TGTGCCAGCAGTTTCAATCGGGTCAATCAGCCCCAGCATTTT. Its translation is CASSFNRVNQPQHF.

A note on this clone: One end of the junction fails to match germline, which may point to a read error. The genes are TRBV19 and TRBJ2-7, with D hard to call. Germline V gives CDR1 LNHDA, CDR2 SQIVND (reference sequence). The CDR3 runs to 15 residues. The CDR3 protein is CASSPRPGLSYAQYF. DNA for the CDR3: TGTGCCAGTAGTCCCCGTCCCGGGTTATCCTACGCGCAGTACTTC.

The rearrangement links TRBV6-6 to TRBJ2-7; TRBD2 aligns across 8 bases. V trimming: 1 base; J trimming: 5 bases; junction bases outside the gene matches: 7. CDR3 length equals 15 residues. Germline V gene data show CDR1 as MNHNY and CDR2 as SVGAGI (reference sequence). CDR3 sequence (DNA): TGTGCCAGCAGTTACTGGGGACTAGACGGGGACGAGCAGTACTTC. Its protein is CASSYWGLDGDEQYF.

The CDR3 nucleotides read TGTGCCAGCAGTAGGAGCGGCCAAGAGACCCAGTACTTC. This sequence encodes CASSRSGQETQYF. V usage is TRBV6-5 and J usage is TRBJ2-5, with D possibly matching TRBD2 (5 bases). CDR3 size: 13 residues. CDR1 is MNHEY and CDR2 is SVGAGI in the germline V gene. Trimming shortened V by 5 bases and J by 1 base, and 8 bases separated the two germline ends.

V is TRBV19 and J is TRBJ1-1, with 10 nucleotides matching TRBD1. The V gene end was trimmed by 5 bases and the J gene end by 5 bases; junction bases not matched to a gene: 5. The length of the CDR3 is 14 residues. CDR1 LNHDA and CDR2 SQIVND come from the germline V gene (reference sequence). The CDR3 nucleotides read TGTGCCAGTAGTCCCGGGACAGGGGTAACTGAAGCTTTCTTT. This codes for CASSPGTGVTEAFF.

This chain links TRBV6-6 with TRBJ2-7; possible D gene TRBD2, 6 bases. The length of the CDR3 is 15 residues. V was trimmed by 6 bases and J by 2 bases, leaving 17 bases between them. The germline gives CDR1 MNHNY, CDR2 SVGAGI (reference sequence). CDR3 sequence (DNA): TGTGCCAGCAGATCAAATCGGGAGTTGACCTACGAGCAGTACTTC. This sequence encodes CASRSNRELTYEQYF.

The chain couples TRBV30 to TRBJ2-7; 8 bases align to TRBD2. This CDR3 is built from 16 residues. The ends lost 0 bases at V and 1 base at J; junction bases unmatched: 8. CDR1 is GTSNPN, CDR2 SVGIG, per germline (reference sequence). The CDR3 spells CAWSVVMTSESYEQYF. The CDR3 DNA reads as TGTGCCTGGAGTGTCGTGATGACTAGCGAATCCTACGAGCAGTACTTC.

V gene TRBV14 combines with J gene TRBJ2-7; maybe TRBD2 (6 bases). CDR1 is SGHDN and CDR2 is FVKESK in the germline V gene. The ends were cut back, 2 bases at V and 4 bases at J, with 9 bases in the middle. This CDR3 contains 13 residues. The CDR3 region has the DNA TGTGCCAGCAGCCAACGGGGACTGTACGAGCAGTACTTC. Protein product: CASSQRGLYEQYF.

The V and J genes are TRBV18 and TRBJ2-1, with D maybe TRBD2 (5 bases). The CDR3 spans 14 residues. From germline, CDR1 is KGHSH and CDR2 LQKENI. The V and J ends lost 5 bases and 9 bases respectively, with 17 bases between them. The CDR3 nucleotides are TGTGCCAGCTCAAAACTAGAGTTGGGCGGTGAGCAGTTCTTC. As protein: CASSKLELGGEQFF.